This TCR beta chain was sequenced during a study of shared clonotypes between healthy human individuals. Trimming removed 4 bases from V and 3 bases from J; junction bases left unmatched: 5. Germline CDR1 is SNHLY and CDR2 is FYNNEI. This CDR3 is 14 amino acids long. Sequencing was performed with immunoSEQ multiplex PCR; in TCRdb, only in-frame clones are kept and a portion is missing. The table lists 1.4 million to 1.5 million clones, roughly 96% of them singletons. This TCR was sampled from a young man in good health. This chain joins TRBV2 and TRBJ1-2; 7 bases are a match to TRBD1. The sequenced sample was naive CD4+ T cells sorted from blood. As for subset: CD45RA+ positively selected. The CDR3 here is CASSGQTGDYGYTF. The CDR3 nucleotides are TGTGCCAGCAGTGGCCAAACAGGGGACTATGGCTACACCTTC.